The 6 T cell receptor beta chains below come from one sample, sequenced in a study of blood T cell repertoires in COVID-19 (dated by TCRdb to the early 2020s). To prepare the library, the immunoSEQ multiplex PCR assay was applied. Not all clones reach the TCRdb copy of this immuneACCESS table, which keeps in-frame sequences only. Checked studies attribute under half of the gap to unresolved V genes and leave the rest unexplained. This sample is represented by about 75,000 clones; almost 90% of them were singletons. The ten largest clones represent approximately 2.5% of the sample. What was sequenced was peripheral blood. These receptors all come from a human donor in a cohort sampled during active COVID-19.

The chain uses TRBV2 and TRBJ2-1; 13 positions agree with TRBD2. From germline, CDR1 is SNHLY and CDR2 FYNNEI. This CDR3 comprises 15 residues. V lost 5 bases, J lost 7 bases, and 5 bases stayed unmatched. CDR3 amino acids: CASSRTSGGGNEQFF. For the CDR3, the DNA is TGTGCCAGCAGTAGGACTAGCGGGGGCGGAAATGAGCAGTTCTTC.

J is TRBJ2-3 and V is TRBV9, with 10 bases lining up with TRBD2. There are 17 residues in the CDR3. CDR1 is SGDLS, CDR2 YYNGEE, per germline. V shed 3 bases and J 1 base; nucleotides not matched to a gene: 8. CDR3 amino acids: CASSASSGLAGTDTQYF. The CDR3 nucleotides are TGTGCCAGCAGCGCAAGCTCCGGACTAGCGGGCACAGATACGCAGTATTTT.

The CDR3 DNA reads TGCGCCAGCAGCTGGCCGGGACTAGCGGGAGACACCGGGGAGCTGTTTTTT. Translation: CASSWPGLAGDTGELFF. This rearrangement joins TRBV5-1 to TRBJ2-2; 14 nucleotides line up with TRBD2. CDR1 and CDR2 (germline): SGHRS, YFSETQ. The CDR3 is 17 residues long. The V and J ends lost 3 bases and 3 bases, in that order; junction bases with no gene match: 4.

V gene TRBV10-1 combines with J gene TRBJ1-3; no firm D call. This CDR3 contains 15 residues. Per the germline V gene, CDR1 is WNHNN and CDR2 is SYGVQD (reference sequence). The V end lost 5 bases, the J end lost 0 bases, and 11 bases lay between the germline ends. The CDR3 sequence is CASSPGSFSGNTIYF. CDR3 bases: TGCGCCAGCAGTCCGGGGTCTTTCTCTGGAAACACCATATATTTT.

The chain links TRBV10-2 to TRBJ1-2; possible D gene TRBD1, 5 bases. Germline CDR1 and CDR2: WSHSY and SAAADI. This CDR3 is 13 amino acids long. Trimming took 5 bases from V and 3 from J, leaving 10 bases between them. Written as DNA, the CDR3 is TGCGCCAGCAGTACACAGGCCCACTATGGCTACACCTTC. Translating it yields CASSTQAHYGYTF.

V is TRBV28 and J is TRBJ1-2; D is perhaps TRBD1 (5 bases). Trimming removed 4 bases from V and 8 bases from J, with 20 bases in between. This CDR3 contains 15 residues. Germline V gene lookup returns CDR1 MDHEN and CDR2 SYDVKM. The CDR3 region has the DNA TGTGCCAGCAGTTCCGCCAGGACACGGGTGCGGGGCTACACCTTC. Translated, it gives CASSSARTRVRGYTF.